One sample yielded the 7 T cell receptor beta chains listed below, sequenced in a study of cytomegalovirus exposure and HLA in healthy donors (dated 2017 in TCRdb). Receptor amplification or capture employed the immunoSEQ multiplex PCR assay. For the multiplex PCR, a mixture combining 60 forward primers for TCR Vbeta segments and 13 reverse primers for TCR Jbeta segments was used. In TCRdb, the immuneACCESS table is reduced to in-frame sequences with V and J assigned. These tables do not hold every clone; where another copy was compared, an unresolved V gene accounts for under half, and the others remain unexplained. The sample table shows roughly 68,000 clones, and approximately 77% are seen once. The leading ten clones occupy approximately 7% of the sample. Material for sequencing was PBMCs. These receptor sequences come from a woman in her thirties in good health and CMV-seropositive.

The V gene is TRBV10-3, the J gene TRBJ1-5; D remains unclear. The germline gives CDR1 ENHRY, CDR2 SYGVKD. The CDR3 spans 12 residues. The ends were cut back, 7 bases at V and 0 bases at J, with 4 bases in the middle. The DNA for the CDR3 is TGTGCCATCATGCGTAGCAATCAGCCCCAGCATTTT. This translates into CAIMRSNQPQHF.

This chain links TRBV5-5 with TRBJ1-1; 9 nucleotides agree with TRBD1. Germline V gene sequence: CDR1 SGHKS, CDR2 YYEKEE (reference sequence). The CDR3 consists of 15 residues. V lost 3 bases to trimming and J lost 4 bases; unmatched junction nucleotides: 7. This CDR3 reads CASSWGDRVATEAFF. CDR3 DNA: TGTGCCAGCAGCTGGGGGGACAGGGTGGCCACTGAAGCTTTCTTT.

The V call is TRBV11-2, the J call TRBJ1-1; D unclear. CDR3 length: 14 residues. V was cut by 0 bases and J by 2 bases, with 7 bases left in between. CDR1 SGHAT and CDR2 FQNNGV come from the germline V gene. The CDR3 nucleotides are TGTGCCAGCAGCTTAGAGTCGGTCAACACTGAAGCTTTCTTT. Amino acid sequence: CASSLESVNTEAFF. Full variable domain (rest looked up from reference TRBV11-2 and TRBJ1-1): EAGVAQSPRYKIIEKRQSVAFWCNPISGHATLYWYQQILGQGPKLLIQFQNNGVVDDSQLPKDRFSAERLKGVDSTLKIQPAKLEDSAVYLCASSLESVNTEAFFGQGTRLTVV.

The genes are TRBV7-2 and TRBJ2-2; D might be TRBD1 (5 bases). V lost 4 bases and J 8 bases, leaving 5 bases between the germline ends. CDR1 and CDR2 from the germline V gene are SGHTA and FQGNSA. The CDR3 loop spans 11 amino acids. Here the CDR3 reads CASSWTGELFF. DNA of the CDR3: TGTGCCAGCAGCTGGACAGGGGAGCTGTTTTTT.

The CDR3 DNA reads as TGTGCCAGCAGGAGGGCCTCCCCCCAAGAGACCCAGTACTTC. The encoded protein is CASRRASPQETQYF. The chain joins TRBV6-5 to TRBJ2-5, with TRBD2 as a possible D gene (5 bases). This CDR3 comprises 14 residues. The germline CDR1 and CDR2 sequences are MNHEY and SVGAGI. The V end lost 6 bases, the J end lost 1 base, and 12 bases lay between the germline ends.

V and J are TRBV7-9 and TRBJ2-7, with a weak D call TRBD1 (6 bases). Germline assignment: CDR1 SEHNR and CDR2 FQNEAQ (reference sequence). The CDR3 totals 13 residues. V was shortened by 5 bases and J by 2 bases, with 10 bases between the two germline ends. The CDR3 sequence: CASSTQGPYEQYF. In DNA, the CDR3 is TGTGCCAGCAGCACACAGGGTCCCTACGAGCAGTACTTC.

The V and J genes are TRBV4-1 and TRBJ2-1; weak D call: TRBD1 (5 bases). CDR3 size: 16 residues. Deletions cut 0 bases from V and 8 bases from J, with 17 bases between. Germline CDR1 is MGHRA and CDR2 is YSYEKL. CDR3 DNA sequence: TGCGCCAGCAGCCAAGATTGGCTAAGGGGTGGGGATGAGCAGTTCTTC. This encodes CASSQDWLRGGDEQFF.